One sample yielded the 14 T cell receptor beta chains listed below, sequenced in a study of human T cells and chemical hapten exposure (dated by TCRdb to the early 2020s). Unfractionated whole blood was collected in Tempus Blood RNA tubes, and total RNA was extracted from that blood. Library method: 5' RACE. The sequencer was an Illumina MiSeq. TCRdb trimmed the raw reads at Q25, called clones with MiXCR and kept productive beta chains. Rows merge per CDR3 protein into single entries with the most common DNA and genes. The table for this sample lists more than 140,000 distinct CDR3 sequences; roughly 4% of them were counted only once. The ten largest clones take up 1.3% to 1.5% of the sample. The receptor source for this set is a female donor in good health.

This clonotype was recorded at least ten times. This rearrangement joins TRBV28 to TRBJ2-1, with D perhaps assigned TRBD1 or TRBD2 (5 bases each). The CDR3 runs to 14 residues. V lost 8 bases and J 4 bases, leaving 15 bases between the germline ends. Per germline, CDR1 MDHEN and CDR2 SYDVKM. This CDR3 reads CASSEGKGYNEQFF. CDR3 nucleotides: TGTGCCAGCTCTGAGGGGAAGGGGTACAATGAGCAGTTCTTC.

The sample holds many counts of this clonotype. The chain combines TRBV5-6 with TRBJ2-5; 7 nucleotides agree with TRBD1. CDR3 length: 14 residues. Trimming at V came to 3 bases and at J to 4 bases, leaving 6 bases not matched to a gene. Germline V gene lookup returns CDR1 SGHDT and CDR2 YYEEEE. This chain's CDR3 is CASSSRDRIETQYF. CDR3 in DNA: TGTGCCAGCAGCTCCCGGGACAGAATAGAGACCCAGTACTTC.

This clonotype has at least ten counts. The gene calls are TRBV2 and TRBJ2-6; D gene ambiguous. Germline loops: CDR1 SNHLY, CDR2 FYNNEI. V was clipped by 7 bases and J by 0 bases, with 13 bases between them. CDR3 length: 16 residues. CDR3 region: CASTETLVSGANVLTF. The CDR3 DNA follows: TGTGCCAGCACAGAGACTCTGGTCTCTGGGGCCAACGTCCTGACTTTC.

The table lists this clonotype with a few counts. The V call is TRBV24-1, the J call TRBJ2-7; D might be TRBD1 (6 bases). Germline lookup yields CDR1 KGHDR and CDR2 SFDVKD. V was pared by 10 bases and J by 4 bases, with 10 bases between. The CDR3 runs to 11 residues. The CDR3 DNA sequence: TGTGCCACAGTCAGGGGATACGAGCAGTACTTC. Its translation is CATVRGYEQYF.

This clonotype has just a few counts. CDR3 protein: CASSFRGINEKLFF. The CDR3 region has the DNA TGTGCCAGCAGCTTCAGGGGAATCAATGAAAAACTGTTTTTT. The rearrangement joins TRBV13 to TRBJ1-4; D perhaps matches TRBD1 (6 bases). Trimming shortened V by 3 bases and J by 5 bases, and 10 bases separated the two germline ends. Per the germline V gene, CDR1 is PRHDT and CDR2 is FYEKMQ (reference sequence). CDR3 length equals 14 residues.

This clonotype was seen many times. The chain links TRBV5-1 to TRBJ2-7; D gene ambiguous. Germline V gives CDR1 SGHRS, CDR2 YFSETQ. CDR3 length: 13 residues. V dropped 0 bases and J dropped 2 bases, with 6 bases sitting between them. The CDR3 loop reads CASSLGSPYEQYF. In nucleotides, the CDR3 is TGCGCCAGCAGCTTGGGGTCCCCCTACGAGCAGTACTTC.

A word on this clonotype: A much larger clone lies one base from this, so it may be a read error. CDR3 sequence: CANSPRAGQHEQYF. CDR3 sequence (DNA): TGTGCCAACAGCCCGAGGGCAGGGCAGCACGAGCAGTACTTC. The gene calls are TRBV7-9 and TRBJ2-7; D assignment may be TRBD1 or TRBD2 (5 bases each). The CDR3 runs 14 residues. Germline V gene lookup returns CDR1 SEHNR and CDR2 FQNEAQ (reference sequence).

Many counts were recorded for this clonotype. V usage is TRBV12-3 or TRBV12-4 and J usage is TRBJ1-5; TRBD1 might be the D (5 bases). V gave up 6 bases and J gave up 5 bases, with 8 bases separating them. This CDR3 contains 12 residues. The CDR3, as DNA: TGTGCCAGCAGGCAGGGCTATCAGCCCCAGCATTTT. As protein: CASRQGYQPQHF.

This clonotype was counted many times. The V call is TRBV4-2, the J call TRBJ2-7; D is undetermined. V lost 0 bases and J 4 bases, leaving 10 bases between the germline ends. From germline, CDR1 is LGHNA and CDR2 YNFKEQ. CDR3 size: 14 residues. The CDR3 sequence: CASSQDPGEYEQYF. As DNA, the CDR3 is TGTGCCAGCAGCCAAGATCCCGGCGAATACGAGCAGTACTTC.

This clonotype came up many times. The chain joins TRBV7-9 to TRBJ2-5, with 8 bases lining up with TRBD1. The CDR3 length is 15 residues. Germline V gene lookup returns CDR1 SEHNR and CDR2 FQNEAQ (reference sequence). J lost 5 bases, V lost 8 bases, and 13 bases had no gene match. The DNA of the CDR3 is TGTGCCAGCTCACCCGGACAGGGTCGATGGGAGACCCAGTACTTC. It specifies CASSPGQGRWETQYF.

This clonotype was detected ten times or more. The DNA of the CDR3 is TGTGCCAGCAGTGACTCGAAGGGTACGTCGGCTAATGAAAAACTGTTTTTT. Residues: CASSDSKGTSANEKLFF. The chain combines TRBV6-1 with TRBJ1-4; D is ambiguous. CDR1 is MNHNS, CDR2 SASEGT, per germline. CDR3 size: 17 residues. Trimming shortened V by 3 bases and J by 3 bases, and 17 bases separated the two germline ends.

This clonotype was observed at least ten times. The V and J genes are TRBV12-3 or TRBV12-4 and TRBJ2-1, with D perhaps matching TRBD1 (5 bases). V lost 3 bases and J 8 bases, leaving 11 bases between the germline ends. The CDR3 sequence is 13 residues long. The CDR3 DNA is TGTGCCAGCAGTTTGATGGAAGGGGATGAGCAGTTCTTC. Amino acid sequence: CASSLMEGDEQFF.

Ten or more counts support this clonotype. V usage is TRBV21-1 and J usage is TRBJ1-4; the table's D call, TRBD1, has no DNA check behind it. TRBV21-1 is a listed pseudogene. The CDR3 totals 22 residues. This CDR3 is CASSKNRRTPKRNPSTNEKLFF. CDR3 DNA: TGTGCCAGCAGCAAAAATAGGCGGACGCCCAAACGGAACCCCTCAACTAATGAAAAACTGTTTTTT.

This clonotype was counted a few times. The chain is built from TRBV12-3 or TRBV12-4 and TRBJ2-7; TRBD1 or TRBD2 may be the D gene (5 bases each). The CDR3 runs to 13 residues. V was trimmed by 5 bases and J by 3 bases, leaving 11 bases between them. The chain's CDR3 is CASSPGTFYEQYF. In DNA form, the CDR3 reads TGTGCCAGCAGTCCCGGGACCTTCTACGAGCAGTACTTC.